The 17 T cell receptor beta chains below were found in one sample sequenced in a study of human T cells and chemical hapten exposure. Researchers extracted total RNA from unfractionated whole blood. The library attached unique molecular identifiers to individual cDNA molecules. TCRdb itself ran the reads through MiXCR, one entry per CDR3 protein. Among 95,000 to 150,000 distinct CDR3 sequences listed, 8% to 9.5% were seen once. Material for sequencing was whole blood. The source is a human donor in good health. Some clones in this sample may be carry-over from other donors' samples.

This clonotype appeared many times. The CDR3 spells CSVSDGREAFF. Written as DNA, the CDR3 is TGCAGCGTTTCCGACGGGCGCGAAGCTTTCTTT. The chain recombines TRBV29-1 with TRBJ1-1; D unresolved. V lost 5 bases, J lost 8 bases, and 12 bases lay in between. From germline, CDR1 is SQVTM and CDR2 ANQGSEA. The CDR3 has 11 residues.

This clonotype was observed many times. The genes are TRBV7-6 and TRBJ1-1; a possible D gene is TRBD1 (6 bases). Trimming took 0 bases from V and 4 from J, leaving 12 bases between them. CDR1 and CDR2 from the germline V gene are SGHVS and FNYEAQ. The CDR3 runs 15 residues. CDR3 sequence (DNA): TGTGCCAGCAGCTTAGCCGACACAGGGCCCACTGAAGCTTTCTTT. It codes for CASSLADTGPTEAFF. Full variable domain (remainder filled in from reference TRBV7-6 and TRBJ1-1): GAGVSQSPRYKVTKRGQDVALRCDPISGHVSLYWYRQALGQGPEFLTYFNYEAQQDKSGLPNDRFSAERPEGSISTLTIQRTEQRDSAMYRCASSLADTGPTEAFFGQGTRLTVV.

This clonotype was counted many times. The chain couples TRBV12-5 to TRBJ1-1; D not resolved. CDR3 length equals 15 residues. Germline V CDR1 and CDR2: LGHNT, FRNRAP. Trimming took off 2 bases at V and 1 base at J, with 11 bases between the two ends. The DNA for the CDR3 is TGTGCTAGTGGTTTGAGGGTCAGACAGAACACTGAAGCTTTCTTT. Translated, it gives CASGLRVRQNTEAFF.

A word on this clonotype: Mismatch with germline at one junction end may stem from a read error. The chain couples TRBV2 to TRBJ2-7; 9 bases match TRBD2. Germline lookup yields CDR1 SNHLY and CDR2 FYNNEI. The CDR3 is made up of 15 amino acids. CDR3: CASREAGGRSYEQYF. CDR3 nucleotides: TGTGCCAGCAGGGAAGCGGGAGGCCGCTCCTACGAGCAGTACTTC.

This clonotype was detected ten times or more. The chain employs TRBV6-2 or TRBV6-3 and TRBJ1-1; weak D call: TRBD1 (5 bases). CDR3 length: 17 residues. Germline V lookup: CDR1 MNHEY, CDR2 SVGEGT. Between the trimmed V and J ends, which lost 5 bases and 2 bases, there was a span of 21 bases. CDR3 coding DNA: TGTGCCAGCAGTCCTCAACCGGAAACGACAGACAACACTGAAGCTTTCTTT. This encodes CASSPQPETTDNTEAFF.

This clonotype was recorded many times. In DNA form, the CDR3 reads TGTGCCAGCAGCTCCACCCCGCCTGGGGTGAAGAACACCGGGGAGCTGTTTTTT. This encodes CASSSTPPGVKNTGELFF. V gene TRBV7-9 combines with J gene TRBJ2-2; D unresolved. Trimming took 4 bases from V and 1 from J, leaving 19 bases between them. This CDR3 region has 18 residues. The germline CDR1 and CDR2 sequences are SEHNR and FQNEAQ (reference sequence).

This clonotype was counted between two and nine times. The chain is built from TRBV19 and TRBJ2-1, with TRBD2 matching over 7 bases. Germline CDR1 reads LNHDA; CDR2 reads SQIVND (reference sequence). This CDR3 is 16 amino acids long. Losses at the gene ends were 3 bases for V and 8 bases for J; bases not matched to a gene: 13. The CDR3 reads CASSIQPVRERYEQFF. The CDR3 DNA sequence: TGTGCCAGTAGTATTCAACCGGTGCGGGAGCGGTATGAGCAGTTCTTC.

The chain recombines TRBV7-8 with TRBJ2-5; 8 positions match TRBD2. V lost 2 bases, J lost 2 bases, and 4 bases stayed unmatched. Germline V CDR1 and CDR2: SGHVS, FQNEAQ. The CDR3 contains 15 residues. The CDR3 region is CASSLKGLAQETQYF. The CDR3 bases are TGTGCCAGCAGCTTAAAAGGACTAGCACAAGAGACCCAGTACTTC.

This clonotype was observed a handful of times. The CDR3 DNA reads as TGTGCCAGCAGCTTGGTAGTAGAGCAGTTCTTC. Protein sequence: CASSLVVEQFF. The genes are TRBV5-6 and TRBJ2-1; no clear D gene. CDR3 size: 11 residues. V was cut by 0 bases and J by 10 bases, with 5 bases left in between. Looked up from germline, CDR1 is SGHDT and CDR2 is YYEEEE.

This clonotype was detected only a few times. CDR3 in DNA: TGTGCCAGCAGTTTACGAGGGGATGGCAGGTCCTACGAGCAGTACTTC. This encodes CASSLRGDGRSYEQYF. The chain couples TRBV27 to TRBJ2-7, with D possibly being TRBD1 or TRBD2 (5 bases each). V gave up 2 bases and J gave up 1 base, with 15 bases separating them. Per germline, CDR1 MNHEY and CDR2 SMNVEV (reference sequence). This CDR3 is built from 16 residues.

This clonotype showed up many times. This rearrangement joins TRBV5-1 to TRBJ2-3; D not certain. The CDR3 has 12 amino acids. Germline lookup yields CDR1 SGHRS and CDR2 YFSETQ. V was pared by 4 bases and J by 1 base, with 4 bases between. CDR3 residues: CASSVGTDTQYF. The CDR3 region has the DNA TGCGCCAGCAGCGTAGGCACAGATACGCAGTATTTT. The full variable domain, rest sourced from reference TRBV5-1 and TRBJ2-3, is KAGVTQTPRYLIKTRGQQVTLSCSPISGHRSVSWYQQTPGQGLQFLFEYFSETQRNKGNFPGRFSGRQFSNSRSEMNVSTLELGDSALYLCASSVGTDTQYFGPGTRLTVL.

The V gene is TRBV4-3, the J gene TRBJ1-1; D unclear. Germline CDR1 and CDR2: LGHNA and YSLEER. Deletions cut 1 base from V and 6 bases from J, with 18 bases between. The CDR3 contains 16 residues. The DNA for the CDR3 is TGCGCCAGCAGCCAAGTATCGCAAGGAGGTTTCGCTGAAGCTTTCTTT. Translation: CASSQVSQGGFAEAFF.

This clonotype appeared many times. V is TRBV20-1 and J is TRBJ1-1, with D possibly TRBD1 on 5 matching bases. The CDR3 has 12 residues. V dropped 4 bases and J dropped 7 bases, with 13 bases sitting between them. In germline, CDR1 is DFQATT, CDR2 SNEGSKA (reference sequence). Here the CDR3 DNA reads TGCAGTGCTACTGGGACGGCTTATGAAGCTTTCTTT. Translation gives CSATGTAYEAFF.

This clonotype was seen only a few times. The chain combines TRBV18 with TRBJ1-5; the D is unclear. The CDR3 runs 18 residues. Germline V CDR1 and CDR2: KGHSH, LQKENI. V was shortened by 1 base and J by 0 bases, with 16 bases between the two germline ends. CDR3 DNA: TGTGCCAGCTCACCACTCGGACGGAGTACATATAGCAATCAGCCCCAGCATTTT. This translates into CASSPLGRSTYSNQPQHF.

There are a few counts of this clonotype. The V gene is TRBV29-1, the J gene TRBJ2-7; 9 bases align to TRBD1. The CDR3 totals 15 residues. V was pared by 1 base and J by 2 bases, with 6 bases of the junction left unmatched. Germline CDR1 and CDR2: SQVTM and ANQGSEA. CDR3 sequence reads: CSVEAFTGGTYEQYF. CDR3 coding DNA: TGCAGCGTTGAAGCGTTCACAGGGGGCACCTACGAGCAGTACTTC.

This clonotype was counted between two and nine times. The DNA for the CDR3 is TGTGCCAGCAGTTCTGTCGACTCTGGAAACACCATATATTTT. It specifies CASSSVDSGNTIYF. This chain joins TRBV6-5 and TRBJ1-3; D is unclear. Germline lookup yields CDR1 MNHEY and CDR2 SVGAGI. The V gene lost 4 bases and the J gene lost 0 bases, with 7 bases spanning the gap. The CDR3 has 14 amino acids.

This clonotype occurred a few times. The CDR3 bases are TGTGCCAGCAGTTTTAGCGGGGGGTTGAATGAGCAGTTCTTC. It yields the protein CASSFSGGLNEQFF. V usage is TRBV12-3 or TRBV12-4 and J usage is TRBJ2-1; 10 positions agree with TRBD2. The CDR3 contains 14 residues. Unmatched junction bases numbered 3, after V lost 3 bases and J lost 7 bases.